The T cell receptor (beta chain) described here comes from a study of shared clonotypes between healthy human individuals. For the study at large: Each donor had three CD4 naive, three CD4 memory, two CD8 naive and one CD8 memory plate. Study results and limitations: As a rule, naive subsets had a larger estimated richness than memory subsets.

Naive CD8 cells lacked CD45RO and underwent positive selection for CCR7, leaving out terminally differentiated effector memory CD45RA+ cells. This CDR3 contains 13 residues. Germline V gene lookup returns CDR1 MNHEY and CDR2 SMNVEV (reference sequence). V was clipped by 6 bases and J by 5 bases, with 14 bases between them. Assay used: immunoSEQ multiplex PCR; TCRdb lists only in-frame clones, some missing. In the table there are 800,000 to 950,000 clones, about 96% of which are singletons. Turning to this clone: The antigen remains undetermined.

The sample comprised naive CD8+ T cells sorted from blood. This TCR was sampled from a man aged 25 to 40 in good health. This chain connects TRBV27 to TRBJ2-7; D ambiguous. The CDR3 nucleotides read TGTGCCAGCAGACCCCTGGACGAGGACGAGCAGTACTTC. This translates into CASRPLDEDEQYF.